This is a list of T cell receptor beta chains from one sample in a study of shared clonotypes between healthy human individuals. Libraries were prepared by immunoSEQ multiplex PCR; TCRdb keeps only in-frame clonotypes and omits some of them. The sample holds roughly 850,000 clones; approximately 97% are singletons and the top ten take less than 0.3%. Sample: naive CD8+ T cells sorted from blood. The origin of the receptors is a man in his thirties or forties in good health. Both conserved end residues are part of each CDR3. The D gene is left open where the match is weak. Only part of the rows carry a size: once, few, many, or a class if the clone is expanded.

clone_size j_call d_call v_call cdr3_aa cdr3_nt
once TRBJ2-2 . TRBV19 CASSIWTILSGELFF TGTGCCAGTAGTATATGGACTATTCTTTCCGGGGAGCTGTTTTTT
. TRBJ2-7 . TRBV10-2 CASSEAVVSSYEQYF TGCGCCAGCAGTGAGGCCGTTGTGAGCTCCTACGAGCAGTACTTC
. TRBJ2-1 . TRBV14 CASSQGYGAGEQFF TGTGCCAGCAGCCAAGGTTACGGGGCTGGTGAGCAGTTCTTC
. TRBJ1-2 . TRBV4-3 CASSQDRTSGGYGYTF TGCGCCAGCAGCCAAGACCGGACCTCCGGAGGCTATGGCTACACCTTC
. TRBJ1-5 . TRBV29-1 CSARGSNQPQHF TGCAGCGCCAGGGGTAGCAATCAGCCCCAGCATTTT
. TRBJ2-2 . TRBV4-3 CASSQDRILVAGELFF TGCGCCAGCAGCCAAGATCGAATTTTAGTCGCCGGGGAGCTGTTTTTT
. TRBJ1-1 . TRBV10-2 CASSESGTEAFF TGCGCCAGCAGTGAGTCGGGCACTGAAGCTTTCTTT
. TRBJ2-1 . TRBV1 CTSSQYGTHAYKQFF TGCACCAGCAGCCAGTACGGGACCCACGCCTACAAGCAGTTCTTC
. TRBJ2-3 TRBD2 TRBV10-3 CAISGLAGEITDTQYF TGTGCCATCAGTGGACTAGCGGGAGAGATCACAGATACGCAGTATTTT
. TRBJ2-1 . TRBV28 CASSFREQFF TGTGCCAGCAGCTTTCGTGAGCAGTTCTTC
. TRBJ2-3 . TRBV6-5 CASSSGHDTQYF TGTGCCAGCAGTTCCGGACATGATACGCAGTATTTT
. TRBJ2-7 . TRBV2 CASSRLHEQYF TGTGCCAGCAGCAGGCTCCACGAGCAGTACTTC
once TRBJ2-1 . TRBV7-9 CASSPPGRSNEQFF TGTGCCAGCAGCCCACCGGGACGGTCGAATGAGCAGTTCTTC
. TRBJ2-7 . TRBV6-1 CASSDLEGYEQYF TGTGCCAGCAGTGACTTAGAGGGGTACGAGCAGTACTTC
. TRBJ2-5 TRBD2 TRBV5-1 CASSPRAGVETQYF TGCGCCAGCAGTCCCCGAGCGGGAGTAGAGACCCAGTACTTC
. TRBJ2-1 . TRBV6-5 CASIGKGKRNEQFF TGTGCCAGCATTGGGAAGGGGAAACGGAATGAGCAGTTCTTC
. TRBJ1-2 TRBD1 TRBV27 CASSPRDRESGYTF TGTGCCAGCAGTCCCCGGGACAGGGAATCTGGCTACACCTTC
. TRBJ2-7 TRBD2 TRBV29-1 CSVRLAGAYEQYF TGCAGCGTTAGACTAGCGGGAGCCTACGAGCAGTACTTC
. TRBJ2-7 . TRBV27 CASGQLGAGDEQYF TGTGCCAGCGGCCAGCTGGGAGCCGGGGACGAGCAGTACTTC
. TRBJ2-7 TRBD1 TRBV29-1 CSGAGTGGGEQYF TGCAGCGGCGCCGGGACAGGGGGCGGTGAGCAGTACTTC
once TRBJ2-7 . TRBV27 CASSLLGGGDEQYF TGTGCCAGCAGTTTACTAGGGGGCGGGGACGAGCAGTACTTC
. TRBJ1-5 TRBD1 TRBV27 CASSSREDREYSNQPQHF TGTGCCAGCAGTTCCAGGGAGGACAGGGAATATAGCAATCAGCCCCAGCATTTT
. TRBJ1-5 . TRBV7-8 CASSLKMADQPQHF TGTGCCAGCAGCTTAAAGATGGCAGATCAGCCCCAGCATTTT
. TRBJ2-7 . TRBV7-9 CASSREPYEQYF TGTGCCAGCAGCCGGGAGCCCTACGAGCAGTACTTC
. TRBJ2-2 TRBD1 TRBV5-1 CASSPTTGLGELFF TGCGCCAGCAGCCCCACGACAGGGCTCGGGGAGCTGTTTTTT
. TRBJ1-5 . TRBV5-1 CASPSGTVQAQHF TGCGCCAGCCCCTCCGGTACGGTCCAGGCCCAGCATTTT
. TRBJ2-1 TRBD2 TRBV4-1 CASSPGLAREQFF TGCGCCAGCAGCCCCGGACTAGCAAGGGAGCAGTTCTTC
. TRBJ2-3 . TRBV4-3 CASSQEVEGYNTDTQYF TGCGCCAGCAGCCAAGAAGTGGAAGGGTACAACACAGATACGCAGTATTTT
. TRBJ2-1 TRBD1 TRBV6-1 CASIPGQVYNEQFF TGTGCCAGCATTCCGGGACAGGTGTACAATGAGCAGTTCTTC
. TRBJ2-7 . TRBV7-7 CASSLGPGTAYEQYF TGTGCCAGCAGCTTAGGACCCGGGACCGCCTACGAGCAGTACTTC
. TRBJ2-1 TRBD1 TRBV7-8 CASSYGQGSYNEQFF TGTGCCAGCAGCTATGGACAGGGGTCTTACAATGAGCAGTTCTTC
. TRBJ1-4 . TRBV4-3 CASSQDLSTNEKLFF TGCGCCAGCAGCCAAGATCTCAGCACTAATGAAAAACTGTTTTTT
. TRBJ2-3 . TRBV29-1 CSVLPIDRDTQYF TGCAGCGTGCTCCCTATAGACCGAGATACGCAGTATTTT
. TRBJ2-7 . TRBV6-1 CASSEVLGVDEQYF TGTGCCAGCAGTGAAGTTTTGGGAGTGGACGAGCAGTACTTC
. TRBJ1-2 . TRBV19 CASSIPSYGYTF TGTGCCAGTAGTATACCCAGCTATGGCTACACCTTC
. TRBJ2-7 . TRBV7-9 CASSPPERTYEQYF TGTGCCAGCAGTCCGCCGGAGCGGACCTACGAGCAGTACTTC
. TRBJ2-1 . TRBV2 CASSARGEQFF TGTGCCAGCAGTGCCAGAGGTGAGCAGTTCTTC
. TRBJ2-7 TRBD1 TRBV7-9 CASSRDRGIIYEQYF TGTGCCAGCAGTCGGGACAGGGGGATTATCTACGAGCAGTACTTC
. TRBJ2-7 TRBD2 TRBV9 CASSPLAGGPRDEQYF TGTGCCAGCAGCCCCCTAGCGGGAGGGCCCAGGGACGAGCAGTACTTC
. TRBJ1-2 . TRBV5-6 CASSFQGDYGYTF TGTGCCAGCAGCTTCCAGGGAGACTATGGCTACACCTTC
. TRBJ2-5 TRBD1 TRBV28 CASSLRATGLEETQYF TGTGCCAGCAGTTTACGGGCGACAGGGTTGGAAGAGACCCAGTACTTC
. TRBJ1-2 . TRBV7-2 CASSFVGGQINYGYTF TGTGCCAGCAGCTTTGTGGGTGGGCAGATTAACTATGGCTACACCTTC
. TRBJ2-1 . TRBV4-3 CASSQDATSSYNEQFF TGCGCCAGCAGCCAGGACGCAACTAGCTCCTACAATGAGCAGTTCTTC
. TRBJ1-4 . TRBV28 CASSLISQRGNEKLFF TGTGCCAGCAGTTTAATATCTCAGCGTGGGAATGAAAAACTGTTTTTT
. TRBJ2-1 . TRBV7-9 CASSSRGVGASYNEQFF TGTGCCAGCAGCTCCCGGGGAGTGGGGGCCTCCTACAATGAGCAGTTCTTC
. TRBJ2-3 . TRBV6-5 CASSYSGSTDTQYF TGTGCCAGCAGTTACAGCGGGAGCACAGATACGCAGTATTTT